The text below deals with one TCR beta chain. Its matching antigen is unknown. Libraries were prepared by immunoSEQ multiplex PCR; TCRdb keeps only in-frame clonotypes and omits some of them. The sample contains almost 95,000 clones, roughly nine tenths of which appear only once. Sample time point: week 47, end of study. With topical imiquimod, each dose of the vaccine consisted of 300 ug of mutant IDH1 20-mer peptide. This sample is drawn from a study of a mutant IDH1 vaccine in newly diagnosed glioma. As for the study in general: Vaccination followed radiotherapy alone by 4-6 weeks, or accompanied temozolomide cycles.

Findings and caveats of the study: No link was apparently found between pseudoprogression and changes in top peripheral T cell clonotypes.

Sequencing used PBMCs, obtained from a glioma patient whose treatment included an IDH1 peptide vaccine. This TCR was recovered from a woman aged 45-60 years with glioma.

The CDR3 DNA is TGTGCCATCAGAGGGGGCGACGGCCAGCCCCAGCATTTT. Encoded protein: CAIRGGDGQPQHF. This chain links TRBV10-3 with TRBJ1-5, with TRBD1 matching over 7 bases. V lost 6 bases to trimming and J lost 7 bases; unmatched junction nucleotides: 6. Germline CDR1 and CDR2: ENHRY and SYGVKD. The CDR3 has 13 amino acids.